This T cell receptor beta chain was documented in a study of blood T cell repertoires in COVID-19. Study in general: Sites across the United States, Italy and Spain contributed samples from acute and convalescent COVID-19. Sources were T cells, B-cell-depleted T cells, or PBMCs; the material itself was cDNA or gDNA.

The CDR3 is made up of 13 amino acids. The germline V gene encodes CDR1 SQVTM and CDR2 ANQGSEA. V lost 2 bases and J 5 bases, leaving 12 bases between the germline ends. Original handling: Amplification of reference gene primers was used by the study to estimate nucleated cell counts. Assay: immunoSEQ multiplex PCR; the TCRdb copy retains only in-frame clones and omits some. That table gives V, J and clone size, and the DNA gave D and trimming. Of 70,000 to 85,000 clones listed, about 83% were seen once; the top ten hold approximately 8.8%. The rearrangement joins TRBV29-1 to TRBJ1-2, with D unclear. The material sequenced was peripheral blood. The clonotype originates from a human donor in a cohort sampled during active COVID-19. The CDR3: CSVEYSLAYGYTF. The CDR3 bases are TGCAGCGTTGAATATTCCTTAGCTTATGGCTACACCTTC.